Sequencing of this T cell receptor beta chain was carried out in a study of T cell responses to AZD1222 COVID-19 vaccine. Profiled with immunoSEQ multiplex PCR; TCRdb holds only in-frame clones, not every one. The repertoire consists of 200,000 or so clones, with almost 95% occurring once and the leading ten covering about 10%. Germline CDR1 reads SGHRS; CDR2 reads YFSETQ. The CDR3 is 16 amino acids. V lost 4 bases to trimming and J lost 0 bases; unmatched junction nucleotides: 7. General study findings and limits: Regions 160-218 and 743-854 held dominance among vaccine-associated CD4 TCRs, which spanned spike.

Regarding this clone: Its cognate antigen is unknown.

This TCR was sampled from an adult in good health. This specimen consisted of peripheral blood, obtained on day 0 of AZD1222 vaccination. This chain links TRBV5-1 with TRBJ1-1, with 9 positions matching TRBD1. CDR3 amino acids: CASSQGQGNMNTEAFF. As DNA, the CDR3 is TGCGCCAGCAGCCAGGGACAGGGTAATATGAACACTGAAGCTTTCTTT. The complete variable domain, with remaining parts taken from reference TRBV5-1 and TRBJ1-1, reads KAGVTQTPRYLIKTRGQQVTLSCSPISGHRSVSWYQQTPGQGLQFLFEYFSETQRNKGNFPGRFSGRQFSNSRSEMNVSTLELGDSALYLCASSQGQGNMNTEAFFGQGTRLTVV.